This TCR beta chain was captured by sequencing in a study of T cell repertoires in cytomegalovirus infection. For the study at large: Matching HLA type, along with CMV infection, was indicated by public TCR beta signatures.

The CDR3 consists of 16 residues. Germline V gene data show CDR1 as MGHDK and CDR2 as SYGVNS. V lost 6 bases and J lost 0, with 14 bases in between. TCRdb re-called the reads with MiXCR, one entry per CDR3 protein. The table shows fewer than 200,000 distinct CDR3 sequences, with approximately 9.7% occurring only once. Comment on this clonotype: Its specificity is not known.

Overall study findings and caveats: Ex vivo, HLA-C-restricted CMV-specific TCR beta clonotypes prevailed over the rest of the response. Using cumulative public TCR beta family frequency, the authors identified those who carried CMV together with the relevant HLA.

The sequenced sample was PBMCs. The receptor was derived from a human donor in good health (CMV status not recorded). Some clones in this sample may be carry-over from other donors' samples. The chain has TRBV25-1 and TRBJ2-2; the D gene is possibly TRBD2 (5 bases). CDR3 sequence: CASRGSWGANTGELFF. Here the CDR3 DNA reads TGTGCCAGCAGGGGGAGCTGGGGAGCGAACACCGGGGAGCTGTTTTTT.